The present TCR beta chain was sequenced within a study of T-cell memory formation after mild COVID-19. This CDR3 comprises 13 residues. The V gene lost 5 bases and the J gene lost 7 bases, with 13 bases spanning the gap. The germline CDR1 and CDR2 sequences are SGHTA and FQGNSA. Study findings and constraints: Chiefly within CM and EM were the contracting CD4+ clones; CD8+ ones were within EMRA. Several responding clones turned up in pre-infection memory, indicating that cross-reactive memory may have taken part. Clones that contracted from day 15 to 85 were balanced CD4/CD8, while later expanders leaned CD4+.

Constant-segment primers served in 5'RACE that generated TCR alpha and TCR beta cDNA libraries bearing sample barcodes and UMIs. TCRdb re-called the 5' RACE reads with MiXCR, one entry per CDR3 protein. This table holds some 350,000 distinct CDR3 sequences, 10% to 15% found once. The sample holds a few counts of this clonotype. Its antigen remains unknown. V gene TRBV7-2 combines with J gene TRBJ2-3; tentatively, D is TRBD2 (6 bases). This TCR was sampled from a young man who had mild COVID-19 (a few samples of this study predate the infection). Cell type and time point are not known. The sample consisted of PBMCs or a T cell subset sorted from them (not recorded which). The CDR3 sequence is CASSGGDKYTQYF. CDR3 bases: TGTGCCAGCAGCGGCGGGGATAAATATACGCAGTATTTT.